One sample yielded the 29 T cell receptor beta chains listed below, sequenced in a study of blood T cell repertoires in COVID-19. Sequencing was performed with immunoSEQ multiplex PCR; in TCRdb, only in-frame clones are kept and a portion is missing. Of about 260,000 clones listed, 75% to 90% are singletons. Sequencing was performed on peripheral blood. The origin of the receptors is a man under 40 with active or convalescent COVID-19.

The CDR3 sequence is CASSAGLAGGVGQETQYF. As DNA, the CDR3 is TGTGCCAGCAGCGCGGGACTAGCGGGGGGTGTGGGGCAAGAGACCCAGTACTTC. J is TRBJ2-5 and V is TRBV9, with 15 positions matching TRBD2. Germline V lookup: CDR1 SGDLS, CDR2 YYNGEE. The CDR3 totals 18 residues. Trimming removed 3 bases from V and 2 bases from J; junction bases left unmatched: 8.

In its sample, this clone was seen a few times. CDR3 DNA sequence: TGCAGCGTTGTGTCTAGCGGGGACTGGAATGAGCAGTTCTTC. Translation: CSVVSSGDWNEQFF. The chain recombines TRBV29-1 with TRBJ2-1, with TRBD2 matching 9 bases. This CDR3 is 14 amino acids long. Germline V lookup: CDR1 SQVTM, CDR2 ANQGSEA. The V segment lost 4 bases and the J segment 7 bases; nucleotides outside the gene matches: 8.

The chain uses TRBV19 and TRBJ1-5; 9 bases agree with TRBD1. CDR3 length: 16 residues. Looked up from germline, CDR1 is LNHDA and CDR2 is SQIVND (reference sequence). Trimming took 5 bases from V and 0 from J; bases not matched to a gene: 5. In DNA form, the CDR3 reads TGTGCCAGTAGTCTAAGGACAGGGGATAGCAATCAGCCCCAGCATTTT. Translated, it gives CASSLRTGDSNQPQHF.

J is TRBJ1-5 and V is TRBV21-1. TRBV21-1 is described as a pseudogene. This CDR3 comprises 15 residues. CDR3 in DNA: TGTGCCAGCAGCTACCCGGGGATCGGCAATCAGCCCCAGCATTTT. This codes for CASSYPGIGNQPQHF.

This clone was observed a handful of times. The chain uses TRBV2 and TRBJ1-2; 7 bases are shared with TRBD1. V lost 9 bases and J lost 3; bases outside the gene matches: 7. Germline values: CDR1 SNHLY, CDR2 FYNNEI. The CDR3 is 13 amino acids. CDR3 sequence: CASLLGQHYGYTF. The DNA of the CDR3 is TGTGCCAGTCTTCTGGGACAGCACTATGGCTACACCTTC.

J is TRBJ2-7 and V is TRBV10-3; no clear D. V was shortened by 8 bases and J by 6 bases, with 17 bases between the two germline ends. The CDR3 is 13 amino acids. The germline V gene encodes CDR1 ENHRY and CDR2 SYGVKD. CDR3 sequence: CAISIQFQREQYF. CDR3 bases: TGTGCCATCTCTATCCAATTCCAGCGCGAGCAGTACTTC.

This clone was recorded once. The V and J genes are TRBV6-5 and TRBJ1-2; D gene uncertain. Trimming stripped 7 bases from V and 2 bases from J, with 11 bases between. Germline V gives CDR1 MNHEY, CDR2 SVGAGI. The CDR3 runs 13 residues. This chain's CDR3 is CASKEAGNYGYTF. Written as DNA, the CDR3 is TGTGCCAGCAAAGAGGCCGGGAACTATGGCTACACCTTC.

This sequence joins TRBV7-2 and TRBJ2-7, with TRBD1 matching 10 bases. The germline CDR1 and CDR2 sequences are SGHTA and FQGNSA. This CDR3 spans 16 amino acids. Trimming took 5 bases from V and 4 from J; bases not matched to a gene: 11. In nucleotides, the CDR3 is TGTGCCAGCAGCGTCACCGGGACAGGGGTGGATTACGAGCAGTACTTC. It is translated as CASSVTGTGVDYEQYF.

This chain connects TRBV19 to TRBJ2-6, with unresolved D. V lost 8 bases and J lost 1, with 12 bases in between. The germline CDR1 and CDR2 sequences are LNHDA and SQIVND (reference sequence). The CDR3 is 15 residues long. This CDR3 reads CASEPTPSGANVLTF. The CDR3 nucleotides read TGTGCCAGTGAACCGACTCCTTCTGGGGCCAACGTCCTGACTTTC.

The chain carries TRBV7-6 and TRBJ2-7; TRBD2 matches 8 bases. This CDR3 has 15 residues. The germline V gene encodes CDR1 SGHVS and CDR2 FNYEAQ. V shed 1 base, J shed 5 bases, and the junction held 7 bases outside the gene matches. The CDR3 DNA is TGTGCCAGCAGCTTAGGGGGCGGGGGGCCAAACGAGCAGTACTTC. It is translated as CASSLGGGGPNEQYF.

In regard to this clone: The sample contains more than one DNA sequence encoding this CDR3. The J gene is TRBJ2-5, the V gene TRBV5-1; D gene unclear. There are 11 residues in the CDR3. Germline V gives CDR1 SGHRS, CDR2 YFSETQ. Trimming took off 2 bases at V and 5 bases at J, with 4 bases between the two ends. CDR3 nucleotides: TGCGCCAGCAGCTTCGGGGAGACCCAGTACTTC. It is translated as CASSFGETQYF.

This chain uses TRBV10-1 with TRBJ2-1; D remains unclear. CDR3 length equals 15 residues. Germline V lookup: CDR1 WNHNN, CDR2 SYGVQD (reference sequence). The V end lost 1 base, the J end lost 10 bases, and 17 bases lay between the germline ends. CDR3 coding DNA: TGCGCCAGCAGTGAGTATACTCGCGGAGCCGGAGAGCAGTTCTTC. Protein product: CASSEYTRGAGEQFF.

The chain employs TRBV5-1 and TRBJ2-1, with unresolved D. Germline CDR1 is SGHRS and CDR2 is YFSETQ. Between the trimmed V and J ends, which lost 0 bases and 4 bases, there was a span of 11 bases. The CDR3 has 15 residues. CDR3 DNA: TGCGCCAGCAGCTTGGATCAAGCTTTATACAATGAGCAGTTCTTC. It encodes CASSLDQALYNEQFF.

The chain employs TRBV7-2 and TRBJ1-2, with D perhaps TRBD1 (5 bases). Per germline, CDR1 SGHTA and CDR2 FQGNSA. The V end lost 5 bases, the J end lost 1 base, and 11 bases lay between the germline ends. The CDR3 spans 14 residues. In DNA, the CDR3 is TGTGCCAGCAGCATACAGACAGATAACTATGGCTACACCTTC. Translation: CASSIQTDNYGYTF.

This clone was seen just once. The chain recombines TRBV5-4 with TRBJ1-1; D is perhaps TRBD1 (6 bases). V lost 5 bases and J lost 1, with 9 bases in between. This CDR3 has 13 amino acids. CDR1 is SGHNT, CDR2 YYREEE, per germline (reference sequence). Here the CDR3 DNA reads TGTGCCAGCAGGCGGACAGAGAACACTGAAGCTTTCTTT. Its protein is CASRRTENTEAFF.

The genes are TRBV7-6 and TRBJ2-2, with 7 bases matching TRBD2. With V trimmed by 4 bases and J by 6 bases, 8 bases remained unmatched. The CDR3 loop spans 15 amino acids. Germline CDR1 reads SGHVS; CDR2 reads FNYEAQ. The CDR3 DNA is TGTGCCAGCAGCTCGTGGGCAGGGAGGGCCGGGGAGCTGTTTTTT. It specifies CASSSWAGRAGELFF. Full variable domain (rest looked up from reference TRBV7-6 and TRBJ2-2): GAGVSQSPRYKVTKRGQDVALRCDPISGHVSLYWYRQALGQGPEFLTYFNYEAQQDKSGLPNDRFSAERPEGSISTLTIQRTEQRDSAMYRCASSSWAGRAGELFFGEGSRLTVL.

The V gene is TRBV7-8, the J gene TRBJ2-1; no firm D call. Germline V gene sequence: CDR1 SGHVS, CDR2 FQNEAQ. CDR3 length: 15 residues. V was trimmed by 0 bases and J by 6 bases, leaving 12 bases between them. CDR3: CASSLAYIEANEQFF. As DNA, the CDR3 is TGTGCCAGCAGCTTAGCGTACATCGAGGCCAATGAGCAGTTCTTC. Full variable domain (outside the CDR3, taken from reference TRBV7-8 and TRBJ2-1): GAGVSQSPRYKVAKRGQDVALRCDPISGHVSLFWYQQALGQGPEFLTYFQNEAQLDKSGLPSDRFFAERPEGSVSTLKIQRTQQEDSAVYLCASSLAYIEANEQFFGPGTRLTVL.

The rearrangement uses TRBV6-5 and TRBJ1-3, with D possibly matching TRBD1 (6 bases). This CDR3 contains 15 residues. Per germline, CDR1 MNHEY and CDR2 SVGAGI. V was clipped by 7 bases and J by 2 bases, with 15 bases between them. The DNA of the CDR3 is TGTGCCAGCACCCAAGGGGGAAGACCTGGAAACACCATATATTTT. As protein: CASTQGGRPGNTIYF.

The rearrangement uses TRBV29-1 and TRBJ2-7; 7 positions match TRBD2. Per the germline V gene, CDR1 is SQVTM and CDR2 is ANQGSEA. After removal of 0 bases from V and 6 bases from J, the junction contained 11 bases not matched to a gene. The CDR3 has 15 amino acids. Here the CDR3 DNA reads TGCAGCGTTGAAGACCAGGAGGTCGGGGAGGGCGAGCAGTACTTC. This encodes CSVEDQEVGEGEQYF.

The CDR3 DNA is TGTGCCACCTCATCTTCTTGGGGAGAAGGAAACACCATATATTTT. Its translation: CATSSSWGEGNTIYF. The chain couples TRBV6-5 to TRBJ1-3; no firm D call. Per germline, CDR1 MNHEY and CDR2 SVGAGI. V dropped 10 bases and J dropped 4 bases, with 20 bases sitting between them. The CDR3 runs to 15 residues.

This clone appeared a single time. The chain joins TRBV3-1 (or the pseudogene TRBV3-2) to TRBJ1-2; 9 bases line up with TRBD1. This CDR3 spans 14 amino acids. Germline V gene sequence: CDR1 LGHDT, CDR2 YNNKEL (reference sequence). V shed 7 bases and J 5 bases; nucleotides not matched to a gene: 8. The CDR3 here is CASTQGTGRYGYTF. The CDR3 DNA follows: TGTGCCAGCACCCAGGGGACAGGGAGGTATGGCTACACCTTC.

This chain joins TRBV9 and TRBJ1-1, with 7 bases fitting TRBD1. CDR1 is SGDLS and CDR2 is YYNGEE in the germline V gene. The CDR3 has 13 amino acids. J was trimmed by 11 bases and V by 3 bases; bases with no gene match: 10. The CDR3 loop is CASSGDRVRQAFF. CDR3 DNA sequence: TGTGCCAGCAGCGGAGACAGGGTAAGACAGGCTTTCTTT.

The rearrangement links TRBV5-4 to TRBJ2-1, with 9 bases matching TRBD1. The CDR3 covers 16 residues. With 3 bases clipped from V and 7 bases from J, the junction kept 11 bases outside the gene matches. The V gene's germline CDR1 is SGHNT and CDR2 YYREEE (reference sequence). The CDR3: CASSSLQPTGGNEQFF. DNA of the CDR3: TGTGCCAGCAGCTCACTACAGCCGACAGGGGGAAATGAGCAGTTCTTC.

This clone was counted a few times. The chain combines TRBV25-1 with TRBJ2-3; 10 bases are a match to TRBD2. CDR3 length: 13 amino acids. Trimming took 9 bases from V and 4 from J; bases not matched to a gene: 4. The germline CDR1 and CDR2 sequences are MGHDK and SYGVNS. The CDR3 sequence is CASLTSGADTQYF. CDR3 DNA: TGTGCCAGTCTAACTAGCGGGGCAGATACGCAGTATTTT.

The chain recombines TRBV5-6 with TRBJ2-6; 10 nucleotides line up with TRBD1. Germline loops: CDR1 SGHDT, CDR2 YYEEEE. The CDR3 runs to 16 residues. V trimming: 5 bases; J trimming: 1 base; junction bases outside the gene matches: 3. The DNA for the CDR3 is TGTGCCAGCAGACAGGACAGGGGGTCTGGGGCCAACGTCCTGACTTTC. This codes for CASRQDRGSGANVLTF.

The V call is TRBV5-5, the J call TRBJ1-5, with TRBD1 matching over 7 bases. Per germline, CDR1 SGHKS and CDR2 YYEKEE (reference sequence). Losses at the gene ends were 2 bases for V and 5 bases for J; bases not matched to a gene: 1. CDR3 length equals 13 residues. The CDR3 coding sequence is TGTGCCAGCAGCTTAGGGGGCGATCAGCCCCAGCATTTT. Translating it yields CASSLGGDQPQHF.

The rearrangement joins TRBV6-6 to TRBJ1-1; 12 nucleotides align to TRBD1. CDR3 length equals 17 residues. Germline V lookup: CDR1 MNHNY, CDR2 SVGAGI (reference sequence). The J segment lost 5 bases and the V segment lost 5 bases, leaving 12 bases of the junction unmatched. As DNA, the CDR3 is TGTGCCAGCAGTCCACGGGGGGACAGGGGGCTTGGGACTGAAGCTTTCTTT. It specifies CASSPRGDRGLGTEAFF.

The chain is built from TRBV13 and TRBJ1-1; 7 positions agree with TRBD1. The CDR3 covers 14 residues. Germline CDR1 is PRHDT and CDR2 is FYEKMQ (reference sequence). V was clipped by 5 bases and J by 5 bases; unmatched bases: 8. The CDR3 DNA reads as TGTGCCAGCAGCCGCAGACAGGGTGTAACTGAAGCTTTCTTT. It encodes CASSRRQGVTEAFF.

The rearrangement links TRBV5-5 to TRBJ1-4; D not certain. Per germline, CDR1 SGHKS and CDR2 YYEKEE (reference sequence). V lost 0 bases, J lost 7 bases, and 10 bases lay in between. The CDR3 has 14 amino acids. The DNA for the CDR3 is TGTGCCAGCAGCTTGGGTCCCGAGGGTGAAAAACTGTTTTTT. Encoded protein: CASSLGPEGEKLFF.